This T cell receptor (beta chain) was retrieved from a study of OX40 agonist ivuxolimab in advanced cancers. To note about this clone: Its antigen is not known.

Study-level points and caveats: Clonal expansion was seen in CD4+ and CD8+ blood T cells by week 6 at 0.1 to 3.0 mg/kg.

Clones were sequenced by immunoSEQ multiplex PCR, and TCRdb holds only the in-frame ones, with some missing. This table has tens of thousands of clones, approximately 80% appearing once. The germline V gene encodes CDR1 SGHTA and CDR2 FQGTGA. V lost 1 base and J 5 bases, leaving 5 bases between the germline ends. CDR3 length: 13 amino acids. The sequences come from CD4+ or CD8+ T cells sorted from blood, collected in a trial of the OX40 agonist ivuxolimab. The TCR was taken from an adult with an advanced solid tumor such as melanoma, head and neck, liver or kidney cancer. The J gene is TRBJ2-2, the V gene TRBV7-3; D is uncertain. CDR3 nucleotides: TGTGCCAGCAGCTTAATGGGTACCGGGGAGCTGTTTTTT. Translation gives CASSLMGTGELFF. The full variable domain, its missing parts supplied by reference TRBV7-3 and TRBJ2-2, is GAGVSQTPSNKVTEKGKYVELRCDPISGHTALYWYRQSLGQGPEFLIYFQGTGAADDSGLPNDRFFAVRPEGSVSTLKIQRTERGDSAVYLCASSLMGTGELFFGEGSRLTVL.